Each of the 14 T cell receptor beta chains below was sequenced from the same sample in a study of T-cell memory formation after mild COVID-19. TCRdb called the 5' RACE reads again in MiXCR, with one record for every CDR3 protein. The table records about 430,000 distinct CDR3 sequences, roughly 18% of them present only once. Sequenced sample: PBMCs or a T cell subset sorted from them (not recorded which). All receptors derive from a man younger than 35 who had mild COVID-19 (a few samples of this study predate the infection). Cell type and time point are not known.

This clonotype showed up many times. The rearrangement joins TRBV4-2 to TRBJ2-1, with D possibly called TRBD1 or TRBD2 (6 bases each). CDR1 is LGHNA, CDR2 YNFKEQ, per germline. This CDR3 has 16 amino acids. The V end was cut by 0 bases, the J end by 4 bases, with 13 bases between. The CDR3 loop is CASSQDPGAGYNEQFF. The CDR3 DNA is TGTGCCAGCAGCCAAGATCCGGGGGCGGGTTACAATGAGCAGTTCTTC.

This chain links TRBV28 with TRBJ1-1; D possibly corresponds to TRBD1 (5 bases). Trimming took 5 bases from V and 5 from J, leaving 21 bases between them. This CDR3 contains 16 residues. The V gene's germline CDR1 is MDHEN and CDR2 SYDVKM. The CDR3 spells CASSNTPGARGTEAFF. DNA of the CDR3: TGTGCCAGCAGTAATACCCCTGGGGCTAGGGGTACTGAAGCTTTCTTT. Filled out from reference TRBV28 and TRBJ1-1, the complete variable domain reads DVKVTQSSRYLVKRTGEKVFLECVQDMDHENMFWYRQDPGLGLRLIYFSYDVKMKEKGDIPEGYSVSREKKERFSLILESASTNQTSMYLCASSNTPGARGTEAFFGQGTRLTVV.

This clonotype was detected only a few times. CDR3: CATSREGVGEQYV. The CDR3 DNA reads as TGTGCCACCAGCAGAGAAGGGGTCGGGGAGCAGTACGTC. The chain recombines TRBV15 with TRBJ2-7; the D gene is possibly TRBD1 (5 bases). The CDR3 sequence is 13 residues long. CDR1 LNHNV and CDR2 YYDKDF come from the germline V gene (reference sequence). V was shortened by 0 bases and J by 7 bases, with 10 bases between the two germline ends.

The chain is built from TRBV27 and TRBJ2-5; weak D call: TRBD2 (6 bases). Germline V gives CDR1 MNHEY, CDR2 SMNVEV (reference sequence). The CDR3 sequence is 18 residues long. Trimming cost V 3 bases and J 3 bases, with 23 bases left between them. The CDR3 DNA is TGTGCCAGCAGTTTTAGGAGGGCTGGGCGAACCCGGAAAGAGACCCAGTACTTC. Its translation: CASSFRRAGRTRKETQYF.

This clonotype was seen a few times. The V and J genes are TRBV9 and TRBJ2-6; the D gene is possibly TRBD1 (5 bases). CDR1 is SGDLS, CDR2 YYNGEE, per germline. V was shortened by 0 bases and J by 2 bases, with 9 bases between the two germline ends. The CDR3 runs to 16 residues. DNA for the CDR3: TGTGCCAGCAGCGTAGGGCAGGGAACTGGGGCCAACGTCCTGACTTTC. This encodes CASSVGQGTGANVLTF.

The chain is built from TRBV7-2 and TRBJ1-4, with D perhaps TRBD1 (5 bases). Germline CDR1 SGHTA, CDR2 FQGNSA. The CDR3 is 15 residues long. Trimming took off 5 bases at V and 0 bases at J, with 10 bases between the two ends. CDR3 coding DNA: TGTGCCAGCAGCCCCGAGGGGACAACTAATGAAAAACTGTTTTTT. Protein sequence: CASSPEGTTNEKLFF.

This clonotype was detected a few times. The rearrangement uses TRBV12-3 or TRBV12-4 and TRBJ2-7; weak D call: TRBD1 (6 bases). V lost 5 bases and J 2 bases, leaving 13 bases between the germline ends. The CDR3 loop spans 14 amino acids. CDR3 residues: CASSHDRFPYEQYF. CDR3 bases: TGTGCCAGCAGTCATGACAGGTTCCCCTACGAGCAGTACTTC.

The CDR3: CASSPILKDNTEAFF. CDR3 nucleotides: TGCGCCAGCAGCCCAATCTTGAAAGATAACACTGAAGCTTTCTTT. V usage is TRBV4-3 and J usage is TRBJ1-1; D unclear. Germline V CDR1 and CDR2: LGHNA, YSLEER. V was shortened by 4 bases and J by 2 bases, with 14 bases between the two germline ends. This CDR3 spans 15 amino acids.

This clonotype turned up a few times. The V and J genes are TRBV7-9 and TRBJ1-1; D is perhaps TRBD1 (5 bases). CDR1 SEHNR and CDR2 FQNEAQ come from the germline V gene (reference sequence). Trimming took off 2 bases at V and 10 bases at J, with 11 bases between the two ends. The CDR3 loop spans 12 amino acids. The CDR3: CASSLRGNGAFF. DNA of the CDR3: TGTGCCAGCAGCTTACGGGGGAACGGAGCTTTCTTT.

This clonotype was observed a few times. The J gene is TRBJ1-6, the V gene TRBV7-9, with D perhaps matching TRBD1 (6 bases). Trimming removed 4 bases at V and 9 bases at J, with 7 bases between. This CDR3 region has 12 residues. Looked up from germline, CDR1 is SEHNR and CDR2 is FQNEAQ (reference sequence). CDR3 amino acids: CASSSQGSPLHF. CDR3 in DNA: TGTGCCAGCAGCTCACAGGGTTCACCCCTCCACTTT.

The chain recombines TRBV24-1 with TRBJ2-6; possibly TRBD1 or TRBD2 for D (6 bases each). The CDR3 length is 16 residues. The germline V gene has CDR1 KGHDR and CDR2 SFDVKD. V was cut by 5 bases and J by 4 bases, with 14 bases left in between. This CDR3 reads CATSGGARGGANVLTF. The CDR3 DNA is TGTGCCACCAGTGGGGGGGCCCGAGGAGGGGCCAACGTCCTGACTTTC.

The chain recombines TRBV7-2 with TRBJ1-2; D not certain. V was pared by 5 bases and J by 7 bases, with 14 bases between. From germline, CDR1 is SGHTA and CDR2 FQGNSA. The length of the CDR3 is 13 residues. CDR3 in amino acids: CASSRFTEGGYTF. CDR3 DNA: TGTGCCAGCAGCCGATTCACAGAGGGTGGCTACACCTTC.

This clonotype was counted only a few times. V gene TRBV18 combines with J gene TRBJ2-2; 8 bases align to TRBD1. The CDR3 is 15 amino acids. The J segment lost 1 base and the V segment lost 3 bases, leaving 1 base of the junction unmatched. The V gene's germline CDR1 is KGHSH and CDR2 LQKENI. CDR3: CASSPTGVNTGELFF. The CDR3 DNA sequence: TGTGCCAGCTCACCGACAGGGGTGAACACCGGGGAGCTGTTTTTT.

The CDR3, as DNA: TGTGCCAGCAGCCGCCAGGACAGGGCCCGGACCTATGGCTACACCTTC. Protein sequence: CASSRQDRARTYGYTF. The J gene is TRBJ1-2, the V gene TRBV7-2, with TRBD1 matching 8 bases. The V and J ends lost 5 bases and 4 bases, in that order; junction bases with no gene match: 12. Germline CDR1 is SGHTA and CDR2 is FQGNSA. This CDR3 contains 16 residues.